The 24 T cell receptor beta chains reported below all come from one sample, sequenced in a study of blood T cell repertoires in COVID-19. Produced via immunoSEQ multiplex PCR; TCRdb's table is partial and in-frame only. The sample holds about 410,000 clones, roughly 90% seen once. Sequenced material: PBMCs or T cells enriched from blood (not recorded which). Receptors originate from a woman in her twenties or thirties who had recovered from COVID-19.

The gene calls are TRBV12-3 or TRBV12-4 and TRBJ1-1; D is ambiguous. The V gene lost 4 bases and the J gene lost 5 bases, with 11 bases spanning the gap. This CDR3 contains 13 residues. The DNA of the CDR3 is TGTGCCAGCAGTTATAAACGGGGAACTGAAGCTTTCTTT. Its protein product is CASSYKRGTEAFF.

J is TRBJ1-4 and V is TRBV6-6; 9 bases match TRBD1. The CDR3 contains 15 residues. CDR1 is MNHNY, CDR2 SVGAGI, per germline (reference sequence). After removal of 5 bases from V and 0 bases from J, the junction contained 1 base not matched to a gene. CDR3 sequence: CASSTGGATNEKLFF. For the CDR3, the DNA is TGTGCCAGCAGTACAGGGGGCGCAACTAATGAAAAACTGTTTTTT.

This clone was observed a single time. CDR3 in amino acids: CASSTQGDEQYF. The CDR3 nucleotides read TGCGCCAGCAGCACACAGGGAGACGAGCAGTACTTC. The gene calls are TRBV5-1 and TRBJ2-7; a possible D gene is TRBD1 (6 bases). Per germline, CDR1 SGHRS and CDR2 YFSETQ. The CDR3 is made up of 12 amino acids. Deletions cut 4 bases from V and 5 bases from J, with 10 bases between. Full variable domain (remainder filled in from reference TRBV5-1 and TRBJ2-7): KAGVTQTPRYLIKTRGQQVTLSCSPISGHRSVSWYQQTPGQGLQFLFEYFSETQRNKGNFPGRFSGRQFSNSRSEMNVSTLELGDSALYLCASSTQGDEQYFGPGTRLTVT.

This CDR3 is CASSLSGERNQPQHF. CDR3 DNA: TGTGCCAGCAGCTTATCAGGGGAGAGGAATCAGCCCCAGCATTTT. The rearrangement links TRBV7-2 to TRBJ1-5, with D maybe TRBD1 (6 bases). V was shortened by 2 bases and J by 4 bases, with 12 bases between the two germline ends. Germline-derived CDR1 and CDR2 are SGHTA and FQGNSA. CDR3 length equals 15 residues.

The gene calls are TRBV7-2 and TRBJ1-2; TRBD1 matches 8 bases. CDR3 length: 15 amino acids. V shed 5 bases, J shed 6 bases, and the junction held 11 bases outside the gene matches. Germline CDR1 and CDR2: SGHTA and FQGNSA. CDR3 amino acids: CASSLGYQGANGYTF. CDR3 nucleotide sequence: TGTGCCAGCAGCCTGGGGTACCAGGGGGCAAATGGCTACACCTTC.

The chain uses TRBV30 and TRBJ1-5; no firm D call. The CDR3 has 13 amino acids. Trimming cost V 0 bases and J 5 bases, with 8 bases left between them. Germline V CDR1 and CDR2: GTSNPN, SVGIG (reference sequence). This CDR3 is CAWSVTQDQPQHF. The CDR3 region has the DNA TGTGCCTGGAGTGTAACTCAGGATCAGCCCCAGCATTTT.

The V call is TRBV9, the J call TRBJ2-3; TRBD1 matches 9 bases. The CDR3 sequence is 17 residues long. The ends lost 4 bases at V and 2 bases at J; junction bases unmatched: 11. The germline V gene encodes CDR1 SGDLS and CDR2 YYNGEE. This CDR3 reads CASSTHYGQGITDTQYF. CDR3 sequence (DNA): TGTGCCAGCAGCACCCACTATGGACAGGGGATCACAGATACGCAGTATTTT.

This CDR3 reads CASSLKTEIYNSPLHF. The CDR3 nucleotides read TGTGCCAGCTCACTAAAGACAGAAATCTATAATTCACCCCTCCACTTT. The genes are TRBV18 and TRBJ1-6; tentatively, D is TRBD1 (5 bases). With 4 bases removed from V and 3 bases from J, the gap between germline ends came to 13 bases. From germline, CDR1 is KGHSH and CDR2 LQKENI. This CDR3 spans 16 amino acids.

The V and J genes are TRBV14 and TRBJ1-1; D is unclear. Trimming stripped 8 bases from V and 1 base from J, with 8 bases between. CDR1 and CDR2 (germline): SGHDN, FVKESK. The CDR3 is made up of 12 amino acids. The DNA for the CDR3 is TGTGCCAGCCGCAGACAGAACACTGAAGCTTTCTTT. This sequence encodes CASRRQNTEAFF.

The V and J genes are TRBV30 and TRBJ2-7; possibly TRBD2 for D (6 bases). Germline V gene data show CDR1 as GTSNPN and CDR2 as SVGIG (reference sequence). This CDR3 is built from 12 residues. V lost 5 bases and J 1 base, leaving 9 bases between the germline ends. CDR3 in DNA: TGTGCCTGGGGGGACTTATCCTACGAGCAGTACTTC. Translation: CAWGDLSYEQYF.

The chain combines TRBV30 with TRBJ2-2; weak D call: TRBD1 (6 bases). Deletions cut 5 bases from V and 4 bases from J, with 17 bases between. CDR3 length: 15 residues. Germline V gene data show CDR1 as GTSNPN and CDR2 as SVGIG (reference sequence). The CDR3 DNA reads TGTGCCTGGTCACAGGGTCTCCGGGCCACCGGGGAGCTGTTTTTT. This codes for CAWSQGLRATGELFF.

This chain connects TRBV30 to TRBJ2-3; 12 bases map to TRBD2. The CDR3 is made up of 14 amino acids. In germline, CDR1 is GTSNPN, CDR2 SVGIG (reference sequence). V was pared by 7 bases and J by 7 bases, with 9 bases of the junction left unmatched. In DNA form, the CDR3 reads TGTGCCTTGCTGACTAGCGGGGGAGTCAATACGCAGTATTTT. The encoded protein is CALLTSGGVNTQYF.

V and J are TRBV2 and TRBJ2-1, with D perhaps matching TRBD1 (5 bases). Trimming shortened V by 2 bases and J by 3 bases, and 11 bases separated the two germline ends. The germline V gene encodes CDR1 SNHLY and CDR2 FYNNEI. CDR3 length: 15 amino acids. The CDR3 reads CASSEIRVGYNEQFF. The CDR3 DNA is TGTGCCAGCAGTGAAATCAGGGTGGGCTACAATGAGCAGTTCTTC.

This clone was detected once. V is TRBV6-1 and J is TRBJ2-2; D possibly corresponds to TRBD2 (6 bases). This CDR3 region has 16 residues. V was shortened by 1 base and J by 2 bases, with 11 bases between the two germline ends. CDR1 is MNHNS, CDR2 SASEGT, per germline. The chain's CDR3 is CASSEDRRVNTGELFF. In DNA, the CDR3 is TGTGCCAGCAGTGAAGACAGGAGGGTTAACACCGGGGAGCTGTTTTTT.

The CDR3: CASSQSRLDEQYF. Here the CDR3 DNA reads TGTGCCAGCAGCCAATCCCGGCTAGACGAGCAGTACTTC. This chain uses TRBV12-3 or TRBV12-4 with TRBJ2-7; D is ambiguous. The CDR3 sequence is 13 residues long. Trimming pared 6 bases from V and 5 bases from J, leaving 14 bases between.

V and J are TRBV7-9 and TRBJ2-1, with a weak D call TRBD1 (6 bases). The germline V and J ends were trimmed by 5 bases and 0 bases, with 14 bases remaining between them. The CDR3 has 16 residues. From germline, CDR1 is SEHNR and CDR2 FQNEAQ (reference sequence). The CDR3 reads CASSPDRSSSYNEQFF. CDR3 in DNA: TGTGCCAGCAGCCCCGACAGGTCTTCCTCCTACAATGAGCAGTTCTTC.

The chain combines TRBV7-8 with TRBJ2-7; D ambiguous. Germline loops: CDR1 SGHVS, CDR2 FQNEAQ. The CDR3 has 15 amino acids. Trimming removed 8 bases at V and 3 bases at J, with 20 bases between. The DNA for the CDR3 is TGTGCCAGCGGAAGATATAGCTCACTCGACTACGAGCAGTACTTC. It yields the protein CASGRYSSLDYEQYF.

The rearrangement uses TRBV7-8 and TRBJ1-1, with a weak D call TRBD1 (6 bases). The germline gives CDR1 SGHVS, CDR2 FQNEAQ. The length of the CDR3 is 14 residues. The ends were cut back, 5 bases at V and 0 bases at J, with 10 bases in the middle. Here the CDR3 reads CASSDTGLNTEAFF. The CDR3 DNA reads TGTGCCAGCAGCGACACAGGGTTGAACACTGAAGCTTTCTTT.

The chain recombines TRBV7-8 with TRBJ2-5; 7 bases are shared with TRBD1. Germline V gene data show CDR1 as SGHVS and CDR2 as FQNEAQ. Trimming cost V 6 bases and J 7 bases; bases outside gene matches: 11. The CDR3 contains 14 residues. CDR3 residues: CASRLGQFLTTQYF. The CDR3 nucleotides are TGTGCCAGCAGACTGGGACAGTTCCTGACGACCCAGTACTTC.

The chain combines TRBV6-1 with TRBJ2-1; 7 bases match TRBD2. This CDR3 spans 15 amino acids. J gave up 7 bases and V 1 base, and 7 bases lay outside the gene matches. Per the germline V gene, CDR1 is MNHNS and CDR2 is SASEGT. In nucleotides, the CDR3 is TGTGCCAGCAGTGAAGAGCTAGGCGGGGGAAATGAGCAGTTCTTC. Its translation is CASSEELGGGNEQFF.

V gene TRBV28 combines with J gene TRBJ2-7; TRBD1 matches 8 bases. CDR3 size: 15 residues. V shed 7 bases, J shed 3 bases, and the junction held 11 bases outside the gene matches. Germline values: CDR1 MDHEN, CDR2 SYDVKM. The CDR3 reads CASKSSGTGIYEQYF. CDR3 coding DNA: TGTGCCAGCAAATCTTCTGGGACAGGAATCTACGAGCAGTACTTC.

The rearrangement joins TRBV14 to TRBJ1-1, with a weak D call TRBD1 (6 bases). The germline V and J ends were trimmed by 3 bases and 9 bases, with 20 bases remaining between them. CDR1 is SGHDN, CDR2 FVKESK, per germline. The CDR3 runs 15 residues. For the CDR3, the DNA is TGTGCCAGCAGCCAGTGGGGCCACAGGGTCGGTAAAGCTTTCTTT. Translation: CASSQWGHRVGKAFF.

The genes are TRBV3-1 (or the pseudogene TRBV3-2) and TRBJ1-2; no firm D call. CDR1 is LGHDT, CDR2 YNNKEL, per germline (reference sequence). The CDR3 spans 12 residues. The V end lost 0 bases, the J end lost 8 bases, and 7 bases lay between the germline ends. In DNA form, the CDR3 reads TGTGCCAGCAGCCAAGAATTATTGGGCTACACCTTC. It yields the protein CASSQELLGYTF.

The rearrangement links TRBV7-9 to TRBJ2-7; TRBD1 is a possible D gene (6 bases). CDR1 and CDR2 (germline): SEHNR, FQNEAQ (reference sequence). V shed 9 bases and J shed 3 bases, with 12 bases lying between them. This CDR3 contains 12 residues. DNA for the CDR3: TGTGCCAGAGCGGACAGACACTACGAGCAGTACTTC. Translated: CARADRHYEQYF.